This T cell receptor beta chain was recorded in a study of blood T cell repertoires in COVID-19. Turning to the study itself: Specimens from acute and convalescent COVID-19 originated in the United States, Italy and Spain. T cells, B-cell-depleted T cells, or PBMCs provided the cDNA or gDNA that served as material.

J was trimmed by 8 bases and V by 5 bases; bases with no gene match: 11. This CDR3 contains 15 residues. Germline lookup yields CDR1 PRHDT and CDR2 FYEKMQ (reference sequence). Seattle patient enrollment occurred during active infection, with longitudinal follow-up thereafter. Original handling: Scientists estimated how many nucleated cells there were by amplifying reference gene primers. Method: immunoSEQ multiplex PCR; TCRdb's copy keeps in-frame clones and lacks some. V, J and clone size derive from that table, while D and trimming were established from the DNA sequence. The sample contains about 340,000 clones, around 88% of which appear only once.

This chain joins TRBV13 and TRBJ1-4, with 7 bases identical to TRBD1. The TCR comes from an older woman with COVID-19, enrolled during active disease. Sequencing was performed on peripheral blood. CDR3 sequence (DNA): TGTGCCAGCAGCACGAACAGGGGAGGAGAGGAAAAACTGTTTTTT. As protein: CASSTNRGGEEKLFF.